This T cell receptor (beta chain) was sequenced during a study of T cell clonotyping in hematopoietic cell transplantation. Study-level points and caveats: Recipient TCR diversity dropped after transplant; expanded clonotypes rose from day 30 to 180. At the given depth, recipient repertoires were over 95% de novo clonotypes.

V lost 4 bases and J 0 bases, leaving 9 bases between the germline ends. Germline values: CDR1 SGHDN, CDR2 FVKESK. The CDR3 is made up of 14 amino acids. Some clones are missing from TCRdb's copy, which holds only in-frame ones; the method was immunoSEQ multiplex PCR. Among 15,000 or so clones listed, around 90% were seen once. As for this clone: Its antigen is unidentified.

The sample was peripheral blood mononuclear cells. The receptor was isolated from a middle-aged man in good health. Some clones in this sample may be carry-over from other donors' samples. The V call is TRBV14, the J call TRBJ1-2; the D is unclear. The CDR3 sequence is CASSRSRTNYGYTF. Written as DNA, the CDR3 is TGTGCCAGCAGCCGGAGTAGAACTAACTATGGCTACACCTTC.